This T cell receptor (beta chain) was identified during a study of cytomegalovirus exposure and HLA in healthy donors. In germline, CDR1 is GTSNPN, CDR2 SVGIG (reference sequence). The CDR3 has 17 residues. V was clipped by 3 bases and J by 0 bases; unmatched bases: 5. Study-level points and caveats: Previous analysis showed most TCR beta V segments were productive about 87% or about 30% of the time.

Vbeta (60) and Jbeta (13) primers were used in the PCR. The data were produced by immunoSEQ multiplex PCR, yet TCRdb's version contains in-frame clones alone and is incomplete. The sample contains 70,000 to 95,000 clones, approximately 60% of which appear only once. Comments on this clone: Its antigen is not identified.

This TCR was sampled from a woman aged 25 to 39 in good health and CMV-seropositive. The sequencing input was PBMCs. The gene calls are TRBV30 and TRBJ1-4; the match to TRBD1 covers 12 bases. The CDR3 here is CAWSRDRGPTTNEKLFF. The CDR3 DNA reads TGTGCCTGGAGCCGGGACAGGGGGCCCACAACTAATGAAAAACTGTTTTTT.